This T cell receptor (beta chain) was recorded in a study of control samples from healthy donors and cancer patients. Method: immunoSEQ multiplex PCR; TCRdb's copy keeps in-frame clones and lacks some. Here the sample spans fewer than 90,000 clones, approximately 90% being singletons. After removal of 8 bases from V and 2 bases from J, the junction contained 3 bases not matched to a gene. Germline CDR1 is LNHDA and CDR2 is SQIVND (reference sequence). The CDR3 runs 13 residues. This TCR came from a woman in her sixties or seventies with head and neck cancer. This chain links TRBV19 with TRBJ1-5; 7 bases are shared with TRBD1. Sequenced: PBMCs. CDR3 bases: TGTGCCAGTCGACAGGGCGGCAATCAGCCCCAGCATTTT. Translation gives CASRQGGNQPQHF.